This T cell receptor (beta chain) was found in a study of CD8+CD57+ T cells in acquired aplastic anemia. Study-wide findings and caveats: Both patients and controls carried the same twenty-nine CD8+ CDR3 sequences.

This clonotype was counted many times. Its antigen is currently unknown. For CDR3 and TCR beta VDJ profiling, genomic DNA was the template used. MiXCR, run by TCRdb on the reads, gives a single entry per CDR3 protein. The data contain about half a million distinct CDR3 sequences, around a third of them singletons. The CDR3 is made up of 12 amino acids. Trimming stripped 2 bases from V and 9 bases from J, with 8 bases between. Germline CDR1 and CDR2: DFQATT and SNEGSKA (reference sequence). All sequencing subjects had displayed CD8+CD57+ cell expansion on flow cytometry. Sequences were obtained from sorted CD4+, CD8+, or CD8+CD57+ T cells (not recorded which) from PBMCs. The receptor was isolated from a human donor with aplastic anemia. This chain joins TRBV20-1 and TRBJ1-6, with D perhaps matching TRBD1 (5 bases). This CDR3 is CSARIGVSPLHF. DNA for the CDR3: TGCAGTGCTAGAATAGGGGTTTCACCCCTCCACTTT.